This is a list of T cell receptor beta chains from one sample in a study of blood T cell repertoires in COVID-19. The assay was immunoSEQ multiplex PCR, and TCRdb's table has in-frame clones only and misses some. The table records some 220,000 clones, around 80% of them present only once. Sequencing input: peripheral blood. The receptors were sampled from a woman aged 70-85 years with acute or convalescent COVID-19. Each CDR3 is given with its conserved first and last residue. Each record gives: CDR3 protein, J gene, V gene.

CASSYGGATNYGYTF | TRBJ1-2 | TRBV6-5
CASSHRGYQETQYF | TRBJ2-5 | TRBV19
CATSDQAGTGMDGQYF | TRBJ2-5 | TRBV24-1
CASSPPQGSQETQYF | TRBJ2-5 | TRBV18
CASSQAGQGPAQHF | TRBJ1-5 | TRBV3-1/TRBV3-2
CAWSVRRGVATDTQYF | TRBJ2-3 | TRBV30
CASGLSDRGNTEAFF | TRBJ1-1 | TRBV5-1
CASSRAYEQYF | TRBJ2-7 | TRBV7-9
CASRHLSEQFF | TRBJ2-1 | TRBV3-1/TRBV3-2
CASSPYSGTVYNSPLHF | TRBJ1-6 | TRBV3-1/TRBV3-2
CASTQELAGVQETQYF | TRBJ2-5 | TRBV2
CASSVSPPGTAGNTIYF | TRBJ1-3 | TRBV9
CASSEARDSFYNEQFF | TRBJ2-1 | TRBV7-9
CASSLEEAQPQHF | TRBJ1-5 | TRBV7-9
CASSRQVEETQYF | TRBJ2-5 | TRBV5-1
CAISRTGEEDTQYF | TRBJ2-3 | TRBV10-3
CASSPGLQETQYF | TRBJ2-5 | TRBV19
CASRSSGTDEKLFF | TRBJ1-4 | TRBV6-5
CASSYRTGEETQYF | TRBJ2-5 | TRBV11-2
CASRLDRAGELFF | TRBJ2-2 | TRBV5-8
CASSPRTGIQETQYF | TRBJ2-5 | TRBV3-1/TRBV3-2
CASSDPDRAGNTIYF | TRBJ1-3 | TRBV6-1
CASSWGANTEAFF | TRBJ1-1 | TRBV6-5
CASTTQAYTGELFF | TRBJ2-2 | TRBV5-1
CASSSRSRDRGSPLHF | TRBJ1-6 | TRBV28
CASGTGISTDTQYF | TRBJ2-3 | TRBV5-1